This T cell receptor beta chain stems from a study of cytomegalovirus exposure and HLA in healthy donors. With 60 Vbeta and 13 Jbeta primers, the PCR was carried out. Repertoires were generated with immunoSEQ multiplex PCR, while TCRdb's copy carries only in-frame clones and drops some. Of roughly 100,000 clones detected, roughly 78% appear once; the ten largest clones hold 2.5% to 3.5%. Findings of the study overall: Further analysis, carried out later, found HLA-associated TCR beta chains more clonally expanded than equally common other chains. Analysis was carried out at a later point, and it linked a missense DCLRE1C variant to TCR beta V- and J-gene trimming. Previously analyzed data showed that most TCR beta V segments were productive at a frequency of about 87% or about 30%.

This clone occurred once. Its antigen is undetermined. This CDR3 has 14 residues. Germline-derived CDR1 and CDR2 are SGHRS and YFSETQ. The ends lost 4 bases at V and 5 bases at J; junction bases unmatched: 3. As for the donors, each was a healthy bone marrow donor. Sequencing used PBMCs. The chain joins TRBV5-1 to TRBJ2-3; TRBD2 aligns across 11 bases. This TCR was recovered from a woman aged 40 to 50 in good health and CMV-seronegative. CDR3 bases: TGCGCCAGCAGCCTGGGACTAGCGGTAGATACGCAGTATTTT. Residues: CASSLGLAVDTQYF. Complete variable domain (other parts from reference TRBV5-1 and TRBJ2-3): KAGVTQTPRYLIKTRGQQVTLSCSPISGHRSVSWYQQTPGQGLQFLFEYFSETQRNKGNFPGRFSGRQFSNSRSEMNVSTLELGDSALYLCASSLGLAVDTQYFGPGTRLTVL.